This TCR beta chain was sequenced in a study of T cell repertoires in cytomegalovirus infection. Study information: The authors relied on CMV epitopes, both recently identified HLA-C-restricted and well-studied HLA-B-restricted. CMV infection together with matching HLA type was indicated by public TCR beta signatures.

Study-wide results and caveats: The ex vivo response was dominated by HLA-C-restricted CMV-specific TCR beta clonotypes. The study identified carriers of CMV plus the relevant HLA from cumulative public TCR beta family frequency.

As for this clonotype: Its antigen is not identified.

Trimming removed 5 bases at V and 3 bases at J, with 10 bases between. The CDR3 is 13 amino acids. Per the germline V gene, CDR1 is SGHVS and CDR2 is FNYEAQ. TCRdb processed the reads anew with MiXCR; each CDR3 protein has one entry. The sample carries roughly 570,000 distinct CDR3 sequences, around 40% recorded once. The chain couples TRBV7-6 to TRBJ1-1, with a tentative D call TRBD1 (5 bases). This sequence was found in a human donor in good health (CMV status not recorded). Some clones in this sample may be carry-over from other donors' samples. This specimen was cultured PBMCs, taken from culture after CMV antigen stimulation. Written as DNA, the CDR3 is TGTGCCAGCAGCAACGGGGCGGACACTGAAGCTTTCTTT. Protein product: CASSNGADTEAFF.